The T cell receptor (beta chain) described here comes from a study of Ad26.COV2.S vaccination and SARS-CoV-2 variants (dated by TCRdb to 2020 to 2023). Some background on the complete study: Donors in the vaccine arm were drawn from COV1001, a multicentre, randomized, double-blind, placebo-controlled phase I-IIa trial testing Ad26.COV2.S in healthy adults. Ad26.COV2.S was administered intramuscularly at a dose of 5x10^10 or 1x10^11 viral particles, either as one shot or as two shots given 56 days apart. TCRbeta repertoire sequencing was used to assess the specificity and breadth of SARS-CoV-2-reactive T cell receptors after Ad26.COV2.S vaccination. A total of some 30 samples were included in the TCR-sequenced set, comprising some 20 Ad26.COV2.S vaccine recipients, 5 placebo recipients and 8 SARS-CoV-2 convalescent individuals. Participants in the trial were split at random into five groups of five each, receiving low-dose or high-dose Ad26.COV2.S once or twice, or else placebo on both occasions. Investigators remained blinded to trial group allocation during experiments and outcome assessment.

The CDR3 has 12 amino acids, counting the end cysteine and phenylalanine. The entry retains the CDR3 DNA only, 36 bases that are in frame from base 1. V sheds 7 bases and J sheds 2 bases, leaving 8 bases between their ends. For CDR1 and CDR2, the germline V gene lists MNHEY and SVGAGI. In the case of this clone: What this receptor recognizes is not known. Base qualities were left out, and no much larger clone turns up one base away.

The immunoSEQ Assay was used to sequence TCRbeta CDR3 regions. After extraction, genomic DNA underwent amplification by bias-controlled multiplex PCR, followed by high-throughput sequencing. The authors processed their data as follows. Collapsing and filtering of sequences were performed to quantify the absolute abundance of each unique TCRbeta CDR3 region. Usable DNA was measured by amplifying reference genes present in all nucleated cells, and TCRbeta template counts were normalized to that usable DNA to estimate T cell fraction. Repertoire TCRs were annotated as SARS-CoV-2-specific when V gene, CDR3 amino acid sequence and J gene were exactly matched to a known reactive TCR set. The reference SARS-CoV-2 TCR set came from MIRA and was filtered for enrichment in COVID-19-positive ImmuneCODE repertoires, removing public or cross-reactive TCRs. Using the MIRA antigens, annotated TCRs were further analysed by specific ORF or by position within an ORF. Breadth was defined as annotated unique rearrangements over total unique productive rearrangements; depth was the summed frequency of those rearrangements. TCR breadth was compared between groups using two-sided Wilcoxon rank-sum tests. The clones in this table, taken by TCRdb from immuneACCESS, are in-frame only. Not every clone is retained; where verified, under half of the shortfall comes from an unresolved V gene, and the cause of the rest is unknown. Clonal size and the V and J genes are those of that table, whereas D and trimming came from the DNA. Across this sample there are around 320,000 clones, with approximately 80% seen only once. The leading ten clones occupy 2.1% of the sample.

The sample's treatment or condition, from its label and the paper: about 20 received Ad26.COV2.S at low or high dose, single or two shots; about 5 received placebo; per-sample allocation not given. For vaccine and placebo recipients, repertoires were sequenced using samples collected on day 63 after the first injection. Between 29 July and 7 August 2020, Cohort 1b enrolled 20 to 30 adults aged 18-55 years at one site in Boston, USA. Ad26.COV2.S consisted of a replication-incompetent adenovirus type 26 vector by which a prefusion-stabilized SARS-CoV-2 spike protein from the original Wuhan strain was expressed. General findings and caveats noted by the study authors: Comparing responses between vaccine doses or regimens was not something the study was powered to do. Vaccine and placebo recipients had comparable non-spike TCR breadth, which fits with the vaccine containing only spike. After vaccination, substantial breadth of spike-specific CD8+ and CD4+ T cell responses was reported. According to the authors, total T cell responses may have been underestimated by the TCR breadth and depth analyses. Higher spike-specific TCR breadth was observed in Ad26.COV2.S recipients than in placebo recipients (P = 0.0014).

The clonotype originates from a person aged 18-65 years who received the Ad26.COV2.S COVID-19 vaccine or a placebo. In this chain, TRBV6-5 is recombined with TRBJ1-1; the D gene cannot be named for sure. Sequencing was performed on peripheral blood, taken in a trial of Ad26.COV2.S vaccine versus placebo. The bases are TGTGCCAGCAACCAGAGAAACACTGAAGCTTTCTTT. This gives the protein CASNQRNTEAFF.